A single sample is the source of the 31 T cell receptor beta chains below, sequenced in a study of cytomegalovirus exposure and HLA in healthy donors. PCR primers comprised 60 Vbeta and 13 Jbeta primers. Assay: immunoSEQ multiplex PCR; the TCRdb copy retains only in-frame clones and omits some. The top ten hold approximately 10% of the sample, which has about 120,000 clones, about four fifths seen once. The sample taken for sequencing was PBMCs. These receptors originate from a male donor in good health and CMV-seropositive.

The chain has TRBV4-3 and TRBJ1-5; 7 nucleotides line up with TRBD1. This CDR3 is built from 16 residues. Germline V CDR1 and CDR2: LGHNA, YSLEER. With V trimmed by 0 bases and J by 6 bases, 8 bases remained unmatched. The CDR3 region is CASSQDLRGRGQPQHF. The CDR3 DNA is TGCGCCAGCAGCCAAGACTTAAGGGGGCGCGGTCAGCCCCAGCATTTT.

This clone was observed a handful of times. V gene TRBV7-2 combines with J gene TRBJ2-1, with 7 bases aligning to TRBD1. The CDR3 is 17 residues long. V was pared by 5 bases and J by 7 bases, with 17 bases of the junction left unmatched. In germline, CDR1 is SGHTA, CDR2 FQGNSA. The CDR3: CASSPKTGSNFRNEQFF. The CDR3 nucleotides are TGTGCCAGCAGCCCCAAGACAGGGTCCAATTTTCGTAATGAGCAGTTCTTC. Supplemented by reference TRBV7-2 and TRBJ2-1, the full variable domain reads GAGVSQSPSNKVTEKGKDVELRCDPISGHTALYWYRQSLGQGLEFLIYFQGNSAPDKSGLPSDRFSAERTGGSVSTLTIQRTQQEDSAVYLCASSPKTGSNFRNEQFFGPGTRLTVL.

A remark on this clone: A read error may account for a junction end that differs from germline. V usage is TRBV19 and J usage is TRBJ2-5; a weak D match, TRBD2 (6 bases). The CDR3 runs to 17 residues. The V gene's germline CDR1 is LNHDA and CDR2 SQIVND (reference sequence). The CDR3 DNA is TGTGCCAGTGGTATGGATGGGGGGTCCCACATTCAAGAGACCCAGTACTTC. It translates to CASGMDGGSHIQETQYF. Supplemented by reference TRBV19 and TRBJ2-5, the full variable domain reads DGGITQSPKYLFRKEGQNVTLSCEQNLNHDAMYWYRQDPGQGLRLIYYSQIVNDFQKGDIAEGYSVSREKKESFPLTVTSAQKNPTAFYLCASGMDGGSHIQETQYFGPGTRLLVL.

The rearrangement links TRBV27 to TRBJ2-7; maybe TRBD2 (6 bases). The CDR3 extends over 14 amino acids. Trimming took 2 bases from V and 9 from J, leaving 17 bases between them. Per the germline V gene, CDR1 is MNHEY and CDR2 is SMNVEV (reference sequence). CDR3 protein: CASSLGETRARQYF. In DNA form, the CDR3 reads TGTGCCAGCAGTTTAGGGGAGACTAGAGCGCGGCAGTACTTC.

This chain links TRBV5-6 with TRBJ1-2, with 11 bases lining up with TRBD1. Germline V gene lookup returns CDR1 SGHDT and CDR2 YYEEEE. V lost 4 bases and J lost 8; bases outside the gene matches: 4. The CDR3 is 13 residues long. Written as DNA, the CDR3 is TGTGCCAGCAGCAGGGGACAGGGGGACGGCTACACCTTC. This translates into CASSRGQGDGYTF.

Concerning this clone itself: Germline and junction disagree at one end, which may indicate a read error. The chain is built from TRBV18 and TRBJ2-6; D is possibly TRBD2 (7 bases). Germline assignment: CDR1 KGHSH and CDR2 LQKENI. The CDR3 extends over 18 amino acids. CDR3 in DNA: TGTGCCAGCTCAAACCTTCCGACCGGGGGGCTTGGGGCCAACGGCCTGACTTTC. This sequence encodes CASSNLPTGGLGANGLTF.

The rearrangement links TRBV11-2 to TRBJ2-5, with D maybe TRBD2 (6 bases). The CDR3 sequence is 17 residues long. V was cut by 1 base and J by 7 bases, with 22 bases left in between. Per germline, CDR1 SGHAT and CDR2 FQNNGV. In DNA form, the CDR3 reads TGTGCCAGCAGCTTAGCGGCCCCGCCGAGGAGAGCGGGGACCCAGTACTTC. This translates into CASSLAAPPRRAGTQYF.

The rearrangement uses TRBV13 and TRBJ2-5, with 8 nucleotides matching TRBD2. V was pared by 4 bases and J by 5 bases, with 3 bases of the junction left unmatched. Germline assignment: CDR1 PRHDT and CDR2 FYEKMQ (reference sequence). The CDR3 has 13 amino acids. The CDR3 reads CASSSGLVETQYF. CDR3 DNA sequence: TGTGCCAGCAGCTCGGGACTAGTGGAGACCCAGTACTTC.

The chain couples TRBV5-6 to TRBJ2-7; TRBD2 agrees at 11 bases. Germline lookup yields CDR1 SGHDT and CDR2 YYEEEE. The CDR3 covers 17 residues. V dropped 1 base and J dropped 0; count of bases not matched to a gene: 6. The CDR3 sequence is CASSLLTSGMSSYEQYF. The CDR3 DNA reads TGTGCCAGCAGCTTGCTGACTAGCGGGATGAGCTCCTACGAGCAGTACTTC.

The CDR3 DNA follows: TGTGCCAGCTCAGCAACTAACCGGGACAGGGAGCTGTTTTTT. This gives the protein CASSATNRDRELFF. The rearrangement links TRBV18 to TRBJ2-2; possible D gene TRBD1, 6 bases. The germline gives CDR1 KGHSH, CDR2 LQKENI. This CDR3 has 14 residues. Trimming removed 5 bases at V and 9 bases at J, with 16 bases between.

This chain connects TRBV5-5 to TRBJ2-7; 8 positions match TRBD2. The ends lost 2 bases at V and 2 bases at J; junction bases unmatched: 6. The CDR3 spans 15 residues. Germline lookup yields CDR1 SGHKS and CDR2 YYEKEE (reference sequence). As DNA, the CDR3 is TGTGCCAGCAGCTTTAATTTACTAGCGGCCTACGAGCAGTACTTC. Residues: CASSFNLLAAYEQYF. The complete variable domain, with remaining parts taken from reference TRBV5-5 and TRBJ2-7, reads DAGVTQSPTHLIKTRGQQVTLRCSPISGHKSVSWYQQVLGQGPQFIFQYYEKEERGRGNFPDRFSARQFPNYSSELNVNALLLGDSALYLCASSFNLLAAYEQYFGPGTRLTVT.

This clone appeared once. CDR3 region: CASVPGQFQPQHF. The DNA for the CDR3 is TGTGCCAGCGTACCTGGGCAGTTCCAGCCCCAGCATTTT. J is TRBJ1-5 and V is TRBV28, with D hard to call. The CDR3 length is 13 residues. Germline V lookup: CDR1 MDHEN, CDR2 SYDVKM. The V end was cut by 8 bases, the J end by 7 bases, with 15 bases between.

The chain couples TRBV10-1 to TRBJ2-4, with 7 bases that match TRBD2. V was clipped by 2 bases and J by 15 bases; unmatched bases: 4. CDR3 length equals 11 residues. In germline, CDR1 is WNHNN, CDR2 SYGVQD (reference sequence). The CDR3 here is CASSEGGVGYF. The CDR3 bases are TGCGCCAGCAGTGAGGGGGGGGTTGGGTACTTC.

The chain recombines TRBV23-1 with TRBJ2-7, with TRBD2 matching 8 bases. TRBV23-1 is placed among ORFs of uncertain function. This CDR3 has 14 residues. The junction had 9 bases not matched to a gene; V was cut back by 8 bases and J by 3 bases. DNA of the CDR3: TGCGCCAGCTCAATAGCGGGATTATACTACGAGCAGTACTTC. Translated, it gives CASSIAGLYYEQYF.

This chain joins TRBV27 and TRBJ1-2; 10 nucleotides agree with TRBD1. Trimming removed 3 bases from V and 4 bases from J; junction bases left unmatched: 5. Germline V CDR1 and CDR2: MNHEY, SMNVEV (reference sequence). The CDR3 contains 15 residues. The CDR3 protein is CASSLSGTGAYGYTF. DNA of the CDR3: TGTGCCAGCAGTTTGTCCGGGACAGGGGCCTATGGCTACACCTTC.

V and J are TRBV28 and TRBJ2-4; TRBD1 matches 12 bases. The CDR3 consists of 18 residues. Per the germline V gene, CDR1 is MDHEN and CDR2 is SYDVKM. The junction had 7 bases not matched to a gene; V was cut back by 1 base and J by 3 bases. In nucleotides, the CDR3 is TGTGCCAGCAGTTTATTCTCCGGGACAGGGGGCGTCAAAAACATTCAGTACTTC. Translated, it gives CASSLFSGTGGVKNIQYF.

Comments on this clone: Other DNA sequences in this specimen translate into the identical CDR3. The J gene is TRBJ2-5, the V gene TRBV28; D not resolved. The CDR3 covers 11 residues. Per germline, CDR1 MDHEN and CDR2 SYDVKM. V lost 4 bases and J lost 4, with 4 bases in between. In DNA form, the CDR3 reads TGTGCCAGCAGTTCTCCAGAGACCCAGTACTTC. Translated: CASSSPETQYF.

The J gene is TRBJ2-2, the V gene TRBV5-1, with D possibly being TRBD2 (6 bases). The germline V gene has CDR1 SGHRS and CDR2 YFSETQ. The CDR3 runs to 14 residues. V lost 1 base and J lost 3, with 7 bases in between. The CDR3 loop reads CASSLSSDTGELFF. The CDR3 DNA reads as TGCGCCAGCAGCTTGTCTAGCGACACCGGGGAGCTGTTTTTT.

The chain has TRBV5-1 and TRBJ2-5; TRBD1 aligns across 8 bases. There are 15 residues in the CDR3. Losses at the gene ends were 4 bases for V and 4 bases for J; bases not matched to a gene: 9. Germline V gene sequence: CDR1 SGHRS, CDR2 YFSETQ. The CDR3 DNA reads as TGCGCCAGCAGCCGTGACAGGGGCGCGGGAGAGACCCAGTACTTC. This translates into CASSRDRGAGETQYF.

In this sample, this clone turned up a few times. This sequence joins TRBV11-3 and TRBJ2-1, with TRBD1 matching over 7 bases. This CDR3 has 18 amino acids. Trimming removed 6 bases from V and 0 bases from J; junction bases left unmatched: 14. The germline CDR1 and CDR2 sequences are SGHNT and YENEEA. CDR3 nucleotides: TGTGCCAGCAGTCGCAGGGGGAGCGCCTCTAGCTCCTACAATGAGCAGTTCTTC. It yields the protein CASSRRGSASSSYNEQFF.

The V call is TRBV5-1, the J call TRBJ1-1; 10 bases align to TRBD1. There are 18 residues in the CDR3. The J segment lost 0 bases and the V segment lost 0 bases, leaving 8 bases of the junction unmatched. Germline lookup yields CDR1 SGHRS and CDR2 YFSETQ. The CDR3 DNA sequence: TGCGCCAGCAGCTTGGTCGGGACAGGGGCCACCCTGAACACTGAAGCTTTCTTT. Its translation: CASSLVGTGATLNTEAFF. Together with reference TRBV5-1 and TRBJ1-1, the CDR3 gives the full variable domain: KAGVTQTPRYLIKTRGQQVTLSCSPISGHRSVSWYQQTPGQGLQFLFEYFSETQRNKGNFPGRFSGRQFSNSRSEMNVSTLELGDSALYLCASSLVGTGATLNTEAFFGQGTRLTVV.

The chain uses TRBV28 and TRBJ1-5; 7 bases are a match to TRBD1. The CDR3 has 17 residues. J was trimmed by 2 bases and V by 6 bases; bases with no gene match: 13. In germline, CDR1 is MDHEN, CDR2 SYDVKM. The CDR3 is CASSPWDRRYGNQPQHF. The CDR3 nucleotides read TGTGCCAGCAGCCCTTGGGACAGACGGTATGGCAATCAGCCCCAGCATTTT.

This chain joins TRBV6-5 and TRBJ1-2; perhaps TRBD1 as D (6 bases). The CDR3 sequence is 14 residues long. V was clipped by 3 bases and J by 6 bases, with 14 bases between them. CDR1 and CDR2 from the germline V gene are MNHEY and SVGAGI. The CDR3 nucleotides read TGTGCCAGCAGTTATGGGGGGGGGCTGAATGGCTACACCTTC. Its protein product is CASSYGGGLNGYTF.

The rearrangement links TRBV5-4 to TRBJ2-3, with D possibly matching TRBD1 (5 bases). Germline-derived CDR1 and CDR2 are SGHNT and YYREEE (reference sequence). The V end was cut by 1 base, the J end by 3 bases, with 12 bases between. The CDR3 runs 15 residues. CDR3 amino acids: CASSLISGATDTQYF. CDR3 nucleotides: TGTGCCAGCAGCTTGATTAGTGGGGCGACAGATACGCAGTATTTT.

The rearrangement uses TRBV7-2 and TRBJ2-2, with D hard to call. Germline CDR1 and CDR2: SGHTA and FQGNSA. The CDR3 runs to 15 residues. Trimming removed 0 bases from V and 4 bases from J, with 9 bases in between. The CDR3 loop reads CASSLAPRATGELFF. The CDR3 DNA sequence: TGTGCCAGCAGCTTAGCGCCGCGTGCCACCGGGGAGCTGTTTTTT.

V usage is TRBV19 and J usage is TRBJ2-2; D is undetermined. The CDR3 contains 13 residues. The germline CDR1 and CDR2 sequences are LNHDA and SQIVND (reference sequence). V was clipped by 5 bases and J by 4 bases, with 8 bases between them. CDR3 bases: TGTGCCAGTAGTGCAACGAGCACCGGGGAGCTGTTTTTT. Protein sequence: CASSATSTGELFF. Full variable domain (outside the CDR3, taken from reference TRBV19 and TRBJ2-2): DGGITQSPKYLFRKEGQNVTLSCEQNLNHDAMYWYRQDPGQGLRLIYYSQIVNDFQKGDIAEGYSVSREKKESFPLTVTSAQKNPTAFYLCASSATSTGELFFGEGSRLTVL.

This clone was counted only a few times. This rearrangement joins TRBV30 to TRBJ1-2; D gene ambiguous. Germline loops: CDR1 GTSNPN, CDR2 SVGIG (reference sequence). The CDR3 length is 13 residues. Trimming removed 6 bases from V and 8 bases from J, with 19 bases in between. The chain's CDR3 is CACQSRPITGYTF. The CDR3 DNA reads TGTGCCTGCCAAAGCCGCCCAATAACGGGCTACACCTTC.

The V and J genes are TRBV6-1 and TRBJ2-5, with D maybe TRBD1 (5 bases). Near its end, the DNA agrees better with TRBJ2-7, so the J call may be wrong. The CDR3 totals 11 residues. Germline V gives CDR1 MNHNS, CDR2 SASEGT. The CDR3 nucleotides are TGTGCCACCGACAGAACCTACGAGCAGTACTTC. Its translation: CATDRTYEQYF.

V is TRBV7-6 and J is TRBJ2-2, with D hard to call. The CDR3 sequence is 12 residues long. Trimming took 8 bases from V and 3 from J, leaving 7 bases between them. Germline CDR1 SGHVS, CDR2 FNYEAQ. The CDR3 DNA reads TGTGCCAGCGAGGTTGACACCGGGGAGCTGTTTTTT. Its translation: CASEVDTGELFF.

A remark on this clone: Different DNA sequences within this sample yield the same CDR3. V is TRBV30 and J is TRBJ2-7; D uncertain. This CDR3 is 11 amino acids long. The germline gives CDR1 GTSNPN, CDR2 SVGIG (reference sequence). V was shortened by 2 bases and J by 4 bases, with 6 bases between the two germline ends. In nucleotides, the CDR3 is TGTGCCTGGAGTCCAGGTTACGAGCAGTACTTC. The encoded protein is CAWSPGYEQYF. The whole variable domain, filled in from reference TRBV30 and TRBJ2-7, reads SQTIHQWPATLVQPVGSPLSLECTVEGTSNPNLYWYRQAAGRGLQLLFYSVGIGQISSEVPQNLSASRPQDRQFILSSKKLLLSDSGFYLCAWSPGYEQYFGPGTRLTVT.

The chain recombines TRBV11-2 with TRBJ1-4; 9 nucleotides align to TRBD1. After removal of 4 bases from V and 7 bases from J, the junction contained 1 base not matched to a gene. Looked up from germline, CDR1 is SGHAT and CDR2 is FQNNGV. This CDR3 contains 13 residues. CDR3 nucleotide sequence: TGTGCCAGCAGCTGGACAGGGGCTGAAAAACTGTTTTTT. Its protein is CASSWTGAEKLFF.